The subject of this entry is one T cell receptor beta chain. Assay: immunoSEQ multiplex PCR; the TCRdb copy retains only in-frame clones and omits some. The sample lists 250,000 to 350,000 clones; roughly 85% were seen once. The CDR3 runs 14 residues. Germline V CDR1 and CDR2: LNHDA, SQIVND (reference sequence). The ends lost 6 bases at V and 9 bases at J; junction bases unmatched: 7. This entry is derived from a study of blood T cell repertoires in COVID-19. The chain recombines TRBV19 with TRBJ1-5; TRBD1 matches 11 bases. Input material: PBMCs or T cells enriched from blood (not recorded which). The sequence derives from a middle-aged woman who had recovered from COVID-19. The chain's CDR3 is CASRSGTGGRPQHF. The DNA of the CDR3 is TGTGCCAGTAGATCGGGGACAGGGGGTCGGCCCCAGCATTTT.